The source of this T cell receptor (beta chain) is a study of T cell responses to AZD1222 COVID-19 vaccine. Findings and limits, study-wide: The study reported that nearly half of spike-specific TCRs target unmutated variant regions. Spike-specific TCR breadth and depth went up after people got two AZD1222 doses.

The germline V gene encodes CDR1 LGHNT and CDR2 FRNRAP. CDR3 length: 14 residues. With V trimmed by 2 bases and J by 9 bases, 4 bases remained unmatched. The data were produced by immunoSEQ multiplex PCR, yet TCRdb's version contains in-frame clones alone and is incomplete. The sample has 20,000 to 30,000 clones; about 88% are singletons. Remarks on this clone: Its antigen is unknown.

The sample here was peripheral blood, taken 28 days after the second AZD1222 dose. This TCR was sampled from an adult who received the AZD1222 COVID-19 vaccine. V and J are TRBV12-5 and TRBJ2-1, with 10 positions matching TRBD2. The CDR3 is CASGLRASGGEQFF. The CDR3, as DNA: TGTGCTAGTGGTTTGAGGGCTAGCGGGGGTGAGCAGTTCTTC.